This TCR beta chain came from a study of blood T cell repertoires in COVID-19. Study as a whole: Samples taken during acute and convalescent COVID-19 were collected in the United States, Italy and Spain. Sample material is recorded as cDNA or gDNA derived from T cells, B-cell-depleted T cells, or PBMCs.

Authors' methods: Estimates of nucleated cell counts were drawn from the amplification of reference gene primers. Repertoires were generated with immunoSEQ multiplex PCR, while TCRdb's copy carries only in-frame clones and drops some. V and J calls and clone size are as listed in that table; D and trimming were resolved from the DNA. There are some 100,000 clones in the sample; roughly 91% occur only once, and under 20% lies in the top ten. This receptor was taken from a human donor with acute or convalescent COVID-19. The donor label of this sample is uncertain. Sequenced sample: peripheral blood.

CDR3 in amino acids: CASSHGQGASGYTF. Here the CDR3 DNA reads TGCGCCAGCAGCCACGGACAGGGGGCGTCGGGCTACACCTTC. This chain links TRBV5-1 with TRBJ1-2; 11 bases fit TRBD1. Germline loops: CDR1 SGHRS, CDR2 YFSETQ. The J segment lost 8 bases and the V segment lost 4 bases, leaving 7 bases of the junction unmatched. The CDR3 is 14 amino acids.